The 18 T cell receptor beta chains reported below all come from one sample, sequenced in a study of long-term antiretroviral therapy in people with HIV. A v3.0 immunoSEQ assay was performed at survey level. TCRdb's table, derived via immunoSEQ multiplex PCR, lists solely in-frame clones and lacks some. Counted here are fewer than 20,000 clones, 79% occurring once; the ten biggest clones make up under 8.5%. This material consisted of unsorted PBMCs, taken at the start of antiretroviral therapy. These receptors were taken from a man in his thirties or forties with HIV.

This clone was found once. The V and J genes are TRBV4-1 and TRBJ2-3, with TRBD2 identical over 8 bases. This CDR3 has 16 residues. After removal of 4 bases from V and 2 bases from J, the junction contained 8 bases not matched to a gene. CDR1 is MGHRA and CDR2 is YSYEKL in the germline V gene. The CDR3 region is CASSPRLGLDTDTQYF. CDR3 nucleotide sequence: TGCGCCAGCAGCCCGCGGCTGGGACTAGACACAGATACGCAGTATTTT.

This CDR3 reads CASSQETGTSSEQYF. Here the CDR3 DNA reads TGTGCCAGCAGCCAAGAAACCGGGACTAGCAGCGAGCAGTACTTC. The rearrangement links TRBV5-4 to TRBJ2-7; TRBD2 matches at 9 bases. CDR3 length equals 15 residues. Germline V gives CDR1 SGHNT, CDR2 YYREEE (reference sequence). The V gene end was trimmed by 4 bases and the J gene end by 6 bases; junction bases not matched to a gene: 11.

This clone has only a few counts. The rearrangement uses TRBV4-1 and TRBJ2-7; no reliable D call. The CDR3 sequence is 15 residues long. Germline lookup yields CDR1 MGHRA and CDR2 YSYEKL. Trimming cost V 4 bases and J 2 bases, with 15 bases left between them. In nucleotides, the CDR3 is TGCGCCAGCAGCCTTAACACCCGGGCCCCCTACGAGCAGTACTTC. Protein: CASSLNTRAPYEQYF.

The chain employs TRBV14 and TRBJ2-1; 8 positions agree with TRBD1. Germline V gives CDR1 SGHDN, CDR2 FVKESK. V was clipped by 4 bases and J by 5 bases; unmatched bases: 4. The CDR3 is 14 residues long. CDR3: CASSRTGLNNEQFF. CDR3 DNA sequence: TGTGCCAGCAGCCGGACAGGGCTTAACAATGAGCAGTTCTTC.

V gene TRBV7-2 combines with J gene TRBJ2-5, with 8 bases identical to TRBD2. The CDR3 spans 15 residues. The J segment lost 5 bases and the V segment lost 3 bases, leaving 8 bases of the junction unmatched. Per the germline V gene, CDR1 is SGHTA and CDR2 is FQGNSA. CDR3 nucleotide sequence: TGTGCCAGCAGCTTCCAGAGCGGGGGTTCGGAGACCCAGTACTTC. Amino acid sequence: CASSFQSGGSETQYF.

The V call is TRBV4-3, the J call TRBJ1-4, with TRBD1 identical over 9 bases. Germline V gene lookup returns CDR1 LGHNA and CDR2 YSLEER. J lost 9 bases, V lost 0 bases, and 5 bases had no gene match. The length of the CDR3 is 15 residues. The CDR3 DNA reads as TGCGCCAGCAGCCAAGAAGAGGACAGGGGACAAAAACTGTTTTTT. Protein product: CASSQEEDRGQKLFF.

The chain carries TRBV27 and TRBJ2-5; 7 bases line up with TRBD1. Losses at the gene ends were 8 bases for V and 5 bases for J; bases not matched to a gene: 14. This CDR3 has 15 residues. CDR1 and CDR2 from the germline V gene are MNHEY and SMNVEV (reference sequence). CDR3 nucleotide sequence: TGTGCCAGCGGCCAAGGACAGGCGTTCTCCGAGACCCAGTACTTC. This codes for CASGQGQAFSETQYF.

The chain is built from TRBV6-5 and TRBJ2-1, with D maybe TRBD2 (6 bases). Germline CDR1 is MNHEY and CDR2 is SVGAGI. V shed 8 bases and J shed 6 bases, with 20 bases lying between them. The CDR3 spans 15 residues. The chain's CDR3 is CASRKIGTGINEQFF. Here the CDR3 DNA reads TGTGCCAGCCGTAAAATAGGGACTGGCATCAATGAGCAGTTCTTC.

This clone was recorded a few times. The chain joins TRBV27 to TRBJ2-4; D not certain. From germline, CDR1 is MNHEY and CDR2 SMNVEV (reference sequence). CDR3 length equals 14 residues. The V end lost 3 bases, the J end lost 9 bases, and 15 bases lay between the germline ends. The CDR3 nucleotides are TGTGCCAGCAGTTTGTCGACCCTCCCAGGCATTCAGTACTTC. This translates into CASSLSTLPGIQYF.

CDR3 amino acids: CASSVFRRNTQNTKSEQFF. DNA of the CDR3: TGTGCCAGCAGTGTATTCCGAAGGAATACACAAAACACGAAGAGTGAGCAGTTCTTC. This chain connects TRBV6-1 to TRBJ2-1, with D unresolved. Germline V gene sequence: CDR1 MNHNS, CDR2 SASEGT. V was pared by 4 bases and J by 9 bases, with 31 bases between. The length of the CDR3 is 19 residues.

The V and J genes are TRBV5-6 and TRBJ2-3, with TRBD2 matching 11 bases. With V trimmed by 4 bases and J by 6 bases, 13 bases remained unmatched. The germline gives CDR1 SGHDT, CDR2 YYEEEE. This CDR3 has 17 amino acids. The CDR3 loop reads CASSHKALAGGYDTQYF. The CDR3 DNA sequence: TGTGCCAGCAGCCATAAGGCCCTAGCGGGGGGTTACGATACGCAGTATTTT. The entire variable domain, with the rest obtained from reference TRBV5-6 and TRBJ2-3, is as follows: DAGVTQSPTHLIKTRGQQVTLRCSPKSGHDTVSWYQQALGQGPQFIFQYYEEEERQRGNFPDRFSGHQFPNYSSELNVNALLLGDSALYLCASSHKALAGGYDTQYFGPGTRLTVL.

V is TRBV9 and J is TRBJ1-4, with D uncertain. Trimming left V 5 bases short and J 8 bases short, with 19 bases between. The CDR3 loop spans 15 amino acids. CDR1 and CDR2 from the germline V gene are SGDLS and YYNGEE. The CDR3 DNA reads TGTGCCAGCAGTTCTAGACCTGGCATAGGGGAAAAACTGTTTTTT. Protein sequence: CASSSRPGIGEKLFF.

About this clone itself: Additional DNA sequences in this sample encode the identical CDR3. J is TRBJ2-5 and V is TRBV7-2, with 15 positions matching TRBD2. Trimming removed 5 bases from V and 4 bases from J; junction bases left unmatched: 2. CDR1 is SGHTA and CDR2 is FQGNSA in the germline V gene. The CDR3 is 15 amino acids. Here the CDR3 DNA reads TGTGCCAGCAGCCCGGGACTAGCGGGGGGAGAGACCCAGTACTTC. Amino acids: CASSPGLAGGETQYF.

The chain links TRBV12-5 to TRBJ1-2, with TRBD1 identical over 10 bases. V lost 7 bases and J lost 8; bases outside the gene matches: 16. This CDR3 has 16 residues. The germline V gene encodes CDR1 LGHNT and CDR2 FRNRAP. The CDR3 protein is CASVPSRDRGLTGYTF. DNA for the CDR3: TGTGCTAGTGTCCCCTCCCGGGACAGGGGCCTAACGGGCTACACCTTC.

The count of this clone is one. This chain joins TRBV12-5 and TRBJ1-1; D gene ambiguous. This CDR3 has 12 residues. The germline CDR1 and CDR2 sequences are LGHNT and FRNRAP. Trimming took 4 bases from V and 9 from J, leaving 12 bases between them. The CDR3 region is CASGSPPAKAFF. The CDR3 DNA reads TGTGCTAGTGGTTCCCCCCCGGCTAAAGCTTTCTTT.

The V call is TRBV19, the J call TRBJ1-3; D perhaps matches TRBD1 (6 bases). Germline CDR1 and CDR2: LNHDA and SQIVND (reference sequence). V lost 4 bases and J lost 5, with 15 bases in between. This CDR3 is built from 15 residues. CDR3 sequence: CASSTAQGRRNTIYF. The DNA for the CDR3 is TGTGCCAGTAGTACCGCACAGGGTAGACGAAACACCATATATTTT.

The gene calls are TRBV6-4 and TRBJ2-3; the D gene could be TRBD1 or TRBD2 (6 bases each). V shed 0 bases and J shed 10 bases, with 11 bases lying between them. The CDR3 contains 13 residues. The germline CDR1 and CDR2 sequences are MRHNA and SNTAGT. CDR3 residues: CASSDSGGQAQYF. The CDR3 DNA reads TGTGCCAGCAGTGACTCTGGGGGGCAGGCGCAGTATTTT.

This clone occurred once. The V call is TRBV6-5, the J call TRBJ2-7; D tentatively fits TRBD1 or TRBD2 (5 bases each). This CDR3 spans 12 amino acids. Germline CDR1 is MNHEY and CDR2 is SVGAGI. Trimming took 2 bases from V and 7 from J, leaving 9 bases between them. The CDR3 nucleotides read TGTGCCAGCAGTTACGGGGACCAAGAGCAGTACTTC. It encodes CASSYGDQEQYF.